Below, 10 T cell receptor beta chains from the same sample are listed, as sequenced in a study of cytomegalovirus exposure and HLA in healthy donors. Only in-frame clones appear in the TCRdb table, and some are missing; sequencing was by immunoSEQ multiplex PCR. The sample consists of roughly 250,000 clones, 86% of them appearing once. The material sequenced was PBMCs. These receptors were collected from a woman aged 30 to 39 in good health and CMV-seropositive.

V and J are TRBV2 and TRBJ2-5, with D possibly being TRBD2 (5 bases). The CDR3 spans 13 residues. Per the germline V gene, CDR1 is SNHLY and CDR2 is FYNNEI. V lost 3 bases and J lost 5, with 10 bases in between. The CDR3 sequence: CASSDGVSETQYF. DNA for the CDR3: TGTGCCAGCAGTGACGGGGTTTCCGAGACCCAGTACTTC.

The chain couples TRBV9 to TRBJ2-2, with 10 positions matching TRBD2. The CDR3 totals 15 residues. The V gene's germline CDR1 is SGDLS and CDR2 YYNGEE. V shed 0 bases, J shed 6 bases, and the junction held 2 bases outside the gene matches. The CDR3 spells CASSVGLAGAGELFF. CDR3 sequence (DNA): TGTGCCAGCAGCGTAGGGCTAGCGGGAGCCGGGGAGCTGTTTTTT. The variable domain in full, with the rest retrieved from reference TRBV9 and TRBJ2-2, is DSGVTQTPKHLITATGQRVTLRCSPRSGDLSVYWYQQSLDQGLQFLIQYYNGEERAKGNILERFSAQQFPDLHSELNLSSLELGDSALYFCASSVGLAGAGELFFGEGSRLTVL.

The genes are TRBV9 and TRBJ2-7; the match to TRBD2 covers 8 bases. The J segment lost 0 bases and the V segment lost 3 bases, leaving 2 bases of the junction unmatched. The CDR3 has 14 amino acids. Germline lookup yields CDR1 SGDLS and CDR2 YYNGEE. The DNA for the CDR3 is TGTGCCAGCAGCGGGAGCGGGGGCTCCTACGAGCAGTACTTC. Protein sequence: CASSGSGGSYEQYF.

The chain couples TRBV25-1 to TRBJ2-5; TRBD2 agrees at 10 bases. V lost 8 bases and J lost 6; bases outside the gene matches: 6. The CDR3 totals 13 residues. Per germline, CDR1 MGHDK and CDR2 SYGVNS. The DNA of the CDR3 is TGTGCCAGCCAGCGGGGGGGTAGTCAGACCCAGTACTTC. This sequence encodes CASQRGGSQTQYF.

V gene TRBV30 combines with J gene TRBJ2-7; D gene unclear. The germline gives CDR1 GTSNPN, CDR2 SVGIG (reference sequence). Trimming cost V 0 bases and J 2 bases, with 8 bases left between them. The CDR3 runs 13 residues. The DNA of the CDR3 is TGTGCCTGGAGTGTAGAGCCGACCTACGAGCAGTACTTC. Amino acids: CAWSVEPTYEQYF.

J is TRBJ1-1 and V is TRBV18, with TRBD1 identical over 8 bases. Germline CDR1 and CDR2: KGHSH and LQKENI. The CDR3 contains 13 residues. V shed 8 bases, J shed 6 bases, and the junction held 8 bases outside the gene matches. CDR3: CASTKTGGSEAFF. The CDR3 DNA follows: TGTGCCAGCACCAAAACAGGGGGGTCTGAAGCTTTCTTT.

This clone has more than one count but fewer than ten. The chain employs TRBV7-9 and TRBJ1-5, with D possibly matching TRBD1 (5 bases). Per germline, CDR1 SEHNR and CDR2 FQNEAQ (reference sequence). V was pared by 1 base and J by 6 bases, with 7 bases between. This CDR3 region has 13 residues. Here the CDR3 reads CASSLGGVQPQHF. CDR3 DNA sequence: TGTGCCAGCAGCTTAGGGGGGGTTCAGCCCCAGCATTTT.

The gene calls are TRBV28 and TRBJ1-2; unclear D gene. Germline assignment: CDR1 MDHEN and CDR2 SYDVKM. This CDR3 is 13 amino acids long. Trimming took 3 bases from V and 3 from J, leaving 8 bases between them. CDR3 DNA sequence: TGTGCCAGCAGTTTGGGGAGCTACTATGGCTACACCTTC. It specifies CASSLGSYYGYTF.

J is TRBJ2-6 and V is TRBV9; 9 bases match TRBD1. The V segment lost 3 bases and the J segment 2 bases; nucleotides outside the gene matches: 6. The V gene's germline CDR1 is SGDLS and CDR2 YYNGEE. The CDR3 is 17 amino acids. CDR3 in amino acids: CASSADRGIPGANVLTF. CDR3 bases: TGTGCCAGCAGCGCGGACAGGGGAATTCCTGGGGCCAACGTCCTGACTTTC.

This chain joins TRBV5-1 and TRBJ2-3; 11 nucleotides line up with TRBD2. The CDR3 runs 16 residues. The junction had 7 bases not matched to a gene; V was cut back by 2 bases and J by 5 bases. From germline, CDR1 is SGHRS and CDR2 YFSETQ. CDR3 protein: CASSFNSGRVRDTQYF. The CDR3 nucleotides are TGCGCCAGCAGCTTTAATAGCGGGAGGGTTCGAGATACGCAGTATTTT.